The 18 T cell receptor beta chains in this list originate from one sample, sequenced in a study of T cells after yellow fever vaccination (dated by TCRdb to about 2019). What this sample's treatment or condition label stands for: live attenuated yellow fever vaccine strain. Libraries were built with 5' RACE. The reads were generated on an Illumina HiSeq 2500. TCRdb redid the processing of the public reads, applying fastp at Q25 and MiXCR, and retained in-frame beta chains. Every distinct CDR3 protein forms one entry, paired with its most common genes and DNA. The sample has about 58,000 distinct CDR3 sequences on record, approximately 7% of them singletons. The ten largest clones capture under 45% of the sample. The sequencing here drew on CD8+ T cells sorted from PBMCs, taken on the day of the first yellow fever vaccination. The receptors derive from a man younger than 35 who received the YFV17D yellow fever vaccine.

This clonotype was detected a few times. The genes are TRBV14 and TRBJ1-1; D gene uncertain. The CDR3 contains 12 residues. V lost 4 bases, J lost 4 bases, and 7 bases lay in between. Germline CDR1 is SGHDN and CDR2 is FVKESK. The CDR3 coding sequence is TGTGCCAGCAGCCCGCTGGGCACTGAAGCTTTCTTT. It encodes CASSPLGTEAFF.

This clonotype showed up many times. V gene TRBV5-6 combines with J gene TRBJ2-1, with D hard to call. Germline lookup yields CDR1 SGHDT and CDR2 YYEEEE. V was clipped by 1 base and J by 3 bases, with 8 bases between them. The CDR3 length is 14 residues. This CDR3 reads CASSLMGFYNEQFF. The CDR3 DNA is TGTGCCAGCAGCTTGATGGGGTTCTACAATGAGCAGTTCTTC.

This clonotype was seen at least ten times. The CDR3 DNA reads as TGCGCCAGCAGGCACCAGGGGGGGGTGAACACCGGGGAGCTGTTTTTT. It yields the protein CASRHQGGVNTGELFF. This chain connects TRBV4-1 to TRBJ2-2; D might be TRBD1 or TRBD2, each matching 7 bases. The germline gives CDR1 MGHRA, CDR2 YSYEKL. V lost 6 bases, J lost 1 base, and 15 bases lay in between. CDR3 size: 16 residues.

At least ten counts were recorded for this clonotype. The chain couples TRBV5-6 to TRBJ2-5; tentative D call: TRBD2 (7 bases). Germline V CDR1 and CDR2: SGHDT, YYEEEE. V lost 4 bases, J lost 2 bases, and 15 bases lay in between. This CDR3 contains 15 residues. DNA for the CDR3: TGTGCCAGCAGCCTGTGGGGGGGCGGACAAGAGACCCAGTACTTC. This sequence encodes CASSLWGGGQETQYF.

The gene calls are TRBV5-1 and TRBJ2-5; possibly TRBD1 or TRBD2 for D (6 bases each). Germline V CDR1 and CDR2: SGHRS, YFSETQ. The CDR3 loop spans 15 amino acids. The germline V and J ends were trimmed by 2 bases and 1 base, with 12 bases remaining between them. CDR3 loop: CASSLEGGVQETQYF. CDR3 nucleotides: TGCGCCAGCAGCTTAGAGGGGGGAGTCCAAGAGACCCAGTACTTC.

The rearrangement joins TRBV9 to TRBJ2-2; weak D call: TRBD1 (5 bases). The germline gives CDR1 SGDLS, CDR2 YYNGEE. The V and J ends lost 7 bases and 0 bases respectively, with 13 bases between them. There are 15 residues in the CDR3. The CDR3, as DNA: TGTGCCAGCTCCCAGACAGACGCGAACACCGGGGAGCTGTTTTTT. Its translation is CASSQTDANTGELFF.

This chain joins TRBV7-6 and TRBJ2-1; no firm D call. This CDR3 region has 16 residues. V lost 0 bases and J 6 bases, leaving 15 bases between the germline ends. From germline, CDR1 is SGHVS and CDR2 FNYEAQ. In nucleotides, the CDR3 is TGTGCCAGCAGCTTAGCTCTTGGGGTAGTCGGCAATGAGCAGTTCTTC. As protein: CASSLALGVVGNEQFF.

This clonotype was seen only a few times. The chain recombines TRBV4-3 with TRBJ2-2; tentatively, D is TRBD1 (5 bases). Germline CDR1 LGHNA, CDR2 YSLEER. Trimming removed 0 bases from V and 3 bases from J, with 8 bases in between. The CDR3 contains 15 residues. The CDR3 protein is CASSQDLGDTGELFF. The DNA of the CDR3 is TGCGCCAGCAGCCAAGATTTAGGGGACACCGGGGAGCTGTTTTTT.

CDR3 nucleotide sequence: TGTGCCAGCAGCTCACGGACCACCTCTGGGGCCAACGTCCTGACTTTC. Protein product: CASSSRTTSGANVLTF. The V gene is TRBV7-6, the J gene TRBJ2-6, with D unresolved. Per germline, CDR1 SGHVS and CDR2 FNYEAQ. This CDR3 is 16 amino acids long. V lost 4 bases and J lost 0, with 10 bases in between.

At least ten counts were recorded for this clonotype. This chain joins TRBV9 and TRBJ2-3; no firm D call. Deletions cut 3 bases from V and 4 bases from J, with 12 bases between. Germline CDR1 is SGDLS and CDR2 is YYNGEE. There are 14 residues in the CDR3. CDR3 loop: CASSATVSADTQYF. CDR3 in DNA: TGTGCCAGCAGCGCCACAGTCTCAGCAGATACGCAGTATTTT.

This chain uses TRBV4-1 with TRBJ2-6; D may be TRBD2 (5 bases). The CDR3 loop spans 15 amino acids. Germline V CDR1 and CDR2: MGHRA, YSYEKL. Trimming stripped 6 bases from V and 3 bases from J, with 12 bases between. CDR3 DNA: TGCGCCAGCAGATCAGACGGGGTTGGGGCCAACGTCCTGACTTTC. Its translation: CASRSDGVGANVLTF.

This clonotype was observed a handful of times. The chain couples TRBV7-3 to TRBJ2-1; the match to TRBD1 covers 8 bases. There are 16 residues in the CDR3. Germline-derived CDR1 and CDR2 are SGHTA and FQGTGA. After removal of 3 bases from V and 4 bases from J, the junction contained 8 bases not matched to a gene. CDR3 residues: CASSLGTGERYNEQFF. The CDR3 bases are TGTGCCAGCAGCTTGGGGACAGGTGAACGATACAATGAGCAGTTCTTC. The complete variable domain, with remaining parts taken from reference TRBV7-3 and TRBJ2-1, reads GAGVSQTPSNKVTEKGKYVELRCDPISGHTALYWYRQSLGQGPEFLIYFQGTGAADDSGLPNDRFFAVRPEGSVSTLKIQRTERGDSAVYLCASSLGTGERYNEQFFGPGTRLTVL.

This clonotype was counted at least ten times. CDR3 amino acids: CASSADPYNEQFF. CDR3 coding DNA: TGTGCCAGCAGTGCGGACCCATACAATGAGCAGTTCTTC. V and J are TRBV12-3 or TRBV12-4 and TRBJ2-1; D is ambiguous. The CDR3 covers 13 residues. The V gene lost 5 bases and the J gene lost 4 bases, with 9 bases spanning the gap.

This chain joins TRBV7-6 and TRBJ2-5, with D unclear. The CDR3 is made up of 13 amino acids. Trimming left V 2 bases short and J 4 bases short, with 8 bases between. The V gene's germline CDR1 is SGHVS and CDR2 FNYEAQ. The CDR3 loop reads CASSLFPGETQYF. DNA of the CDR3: TGTGCCAGCAGCTTATTCCCCGGAGAGACCCAGTACTTC. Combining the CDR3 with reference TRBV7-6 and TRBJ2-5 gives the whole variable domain GAGVSQSPRYKVTKRGQDVALRCDPISGHVSLYWYRQALGQGPEFLTYFNYEAQQDKSGLPNDRFSAERPEGSISTLTIQRTEQRDSAMYRCASSLFPGETQYFGPGTRLLVL.

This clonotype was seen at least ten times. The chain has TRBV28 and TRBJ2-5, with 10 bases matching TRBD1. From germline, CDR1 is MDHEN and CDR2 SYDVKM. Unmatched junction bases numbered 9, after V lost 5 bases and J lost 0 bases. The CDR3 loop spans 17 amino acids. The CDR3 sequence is CASSPGTGALYQETQYF. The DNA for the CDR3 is TGTGCCAGCAGTCCCGGGACAGGGGCTTTGTACCAAGAGACCCAGTACTTC.

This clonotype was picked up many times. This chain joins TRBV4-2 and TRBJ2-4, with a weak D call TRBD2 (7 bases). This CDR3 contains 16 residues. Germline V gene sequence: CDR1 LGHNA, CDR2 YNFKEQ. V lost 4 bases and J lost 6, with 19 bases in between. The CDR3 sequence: CASSPNAGAQGNIQYF. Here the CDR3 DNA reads TGTGCCAGCAGCCCCAATGCGGGGGCACAGGGAAACATTCAGTACTTC.

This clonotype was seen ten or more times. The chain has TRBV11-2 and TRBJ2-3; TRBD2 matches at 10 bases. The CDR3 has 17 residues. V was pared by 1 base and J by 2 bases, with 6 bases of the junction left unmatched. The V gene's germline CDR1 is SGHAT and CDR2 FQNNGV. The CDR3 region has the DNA TGTGCCAGCAGCTTAGGGTCCAGCGGGGGGGTCACAGATACGCAGTATTTT. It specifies CASSLGSSGGVTDTQYF.

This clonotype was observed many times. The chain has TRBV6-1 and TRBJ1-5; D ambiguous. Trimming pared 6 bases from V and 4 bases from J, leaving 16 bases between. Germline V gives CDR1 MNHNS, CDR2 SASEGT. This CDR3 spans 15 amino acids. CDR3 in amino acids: CASSPTSIGNQPQHF. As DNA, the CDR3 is TGTGCCAGCAGCCCAACCTCCATTGGAAATCAGCCCCAGCATTTT.